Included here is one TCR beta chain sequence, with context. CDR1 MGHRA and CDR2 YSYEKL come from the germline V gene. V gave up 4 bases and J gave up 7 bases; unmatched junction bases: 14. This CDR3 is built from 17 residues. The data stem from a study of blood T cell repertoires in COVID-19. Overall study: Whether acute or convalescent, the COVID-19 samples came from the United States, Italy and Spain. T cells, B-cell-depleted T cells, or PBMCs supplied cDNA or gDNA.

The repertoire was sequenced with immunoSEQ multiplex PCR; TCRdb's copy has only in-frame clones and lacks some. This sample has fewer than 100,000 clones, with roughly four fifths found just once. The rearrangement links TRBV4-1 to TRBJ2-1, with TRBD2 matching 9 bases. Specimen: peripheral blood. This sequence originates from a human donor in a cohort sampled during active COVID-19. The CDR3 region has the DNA TGCGCCAGCAGCCCCTCCACCCTAGCGGGGAGAGGGAATGAGCAGTTCTTC. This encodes CASSPSTLAGRGNEQFF.